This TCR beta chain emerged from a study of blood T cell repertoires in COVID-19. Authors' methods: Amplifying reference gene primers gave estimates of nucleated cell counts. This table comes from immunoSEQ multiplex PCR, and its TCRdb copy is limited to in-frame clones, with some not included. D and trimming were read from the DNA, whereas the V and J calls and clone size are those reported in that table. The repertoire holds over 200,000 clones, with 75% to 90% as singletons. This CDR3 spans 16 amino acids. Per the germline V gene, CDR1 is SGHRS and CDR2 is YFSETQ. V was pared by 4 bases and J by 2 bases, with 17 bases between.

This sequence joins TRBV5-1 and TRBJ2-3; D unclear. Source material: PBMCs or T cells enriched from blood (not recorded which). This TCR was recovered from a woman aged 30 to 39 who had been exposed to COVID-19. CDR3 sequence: CASSPPVAINTDTQYF. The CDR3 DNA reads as TGCGCCAGCAGCCCCCCAGTGGCCATTAACACAGATACGCAGTATTTT.